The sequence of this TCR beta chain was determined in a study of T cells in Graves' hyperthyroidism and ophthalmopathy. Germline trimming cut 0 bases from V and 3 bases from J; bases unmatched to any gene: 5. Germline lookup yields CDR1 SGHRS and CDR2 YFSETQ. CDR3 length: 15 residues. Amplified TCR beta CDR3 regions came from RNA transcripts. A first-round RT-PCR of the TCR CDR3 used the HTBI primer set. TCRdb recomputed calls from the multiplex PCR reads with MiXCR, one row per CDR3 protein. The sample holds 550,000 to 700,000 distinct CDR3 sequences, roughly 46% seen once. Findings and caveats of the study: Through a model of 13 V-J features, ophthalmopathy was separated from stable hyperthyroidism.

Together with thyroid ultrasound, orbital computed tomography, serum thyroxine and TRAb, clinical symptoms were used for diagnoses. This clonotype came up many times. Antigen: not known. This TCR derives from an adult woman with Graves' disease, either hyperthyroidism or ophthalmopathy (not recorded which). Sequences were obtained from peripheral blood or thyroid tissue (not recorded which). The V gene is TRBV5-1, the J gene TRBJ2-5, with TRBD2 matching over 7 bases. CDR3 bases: TGCGCCAGCAGCTTGGCGGGGACTACCGAAGAGACCCAGTACTTC. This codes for CASSLAGTTEETQYF.